Following are 29 T cell receptor beta chains from one sample sequenced in a study of human T cells and chemical hapten exposure. Using its own MiXCR run on the 5' RACE reads, TCRdb lists one record per CDR3 protein. The sample lists 110,000 or so distinct CDR3 sequences, approximately 20% occurring once. Unfractionated whole blood served as the source for total RNA extraction. Receptor source: a human donor in good health.

This sequence joins TRBV6-4 and TRBJ1-5, with D uncertain. Germline V gene sequence: CDR1 MRHNA, CDR2 SNTAGT. CDR3 length: 17 residues. V was pared by 6 bases and J by 6 bases, with 24 bases between. The CDR3 is CASRDPFQAALGQPQHF. Here the CDR3 DNA reads TGTGCCAGCAGGGACCCTTTCCAGGCGGCCCTAGGTCAGCCCCAGCATTTT.

This sequence joins TRBV27 and TRBJ2-7; 7 positions agree with TRBD1. Germline V gene sequence: CDR1 MNHEY, CDR2 SMNVEV (reference sequence). V shed 3 bases, J shed 3 bases, and the junction held 8 bases outside the gene matches. The CDR3 sequence is 15 residues long. The CDR3 region is CASSFIQGRNYEQYF. The CDR3 DNA reads as TGTGCCAGCAGTTTCATACAGGGGCGGAACTACGAGCAGTACTTC.

The rearrangement joins TRBV28 to TRBJ2-7; 8 bases are shared with TRBD2. The germline gives CDR1 MDHEN, CDR2 SYDVKM. This CDR3 has 14 residues. The trim removed 7 bases at V and 3 bases at J, leaving 8 bases unmatched. This CDR3 is CASTGRDDHYEQYF. CDR3 sequence (DNA): TGTGCCAGCACCGGGAGGGACGATCACTACGAGCAGTACTTC.

The chain carries TRBV29-1 and TRBJ1-1; D not certain. In germline, CDR1 is SQVTM, CDR2 ANQGSEA. The CDR3 contains 13 residues. The V end was cut by 0 bases, the J end by 5 bases, with 10 bases between. CDR3 sequence (DNA): TGCAGCGTTGAAGAAGTTGCTACAACTGAAGCTTTCTTT. Protein: CSVEEVATTEAFF.

Only a few counts were recorded for this clonotype. The CDR3 region has the DNA TGCGCCAGCAGTGCTACTAGCGAAGCCGGGGAGCTGTTTTTT. Its translation: CASSATSEAGELFF. This sequence joins TRBV10-1 and TRBJ2-2; TRBD2 aligns across 7 bases. The ends lost 4 bases at V and 6 bases at J; junction bases unmatched: 5. This CDR3 is built from 14 residues. The germline V gene encodes CDR1 WNHNN and CDR2 SYGVQD (reference sequence).

This clonotype has just a few counts. This sequence joins TRBV5-1 and TRBJ2-1; D not resolved. Germline V gives CDR1 SGHRS, CDR2 YFSETQ. The CDR3 covers 13 residues. V shed 6 bases and J shed 10 bases, with 17 bases lying between them. The CDR3 protein is CASTNTSTLEQFF. CDR3 bases: TGCGCCAGCACTAACACCTCAACCCTGGAGCAGTTCTTC.

This chain links TRBV6-5 with TRBJ1-3; D may be TRBD1 (5 bases). V lost 3 bases, J lost 0 bases, and 9 bases lay in between. The CDR3 spans 15 residues. The germline V gene encodes CDR1 MNHEY and CDR2 SVGAGI. CDR3 loop: CASSYKGLSGNTIYF. CDR3 nucleotide sequence: TGTGCCAGCAGTTATAAGGGGCTCTCTGGAAACACCATATATTTT.

This sequence joins TRBV7-9 and TRBJ1-4; D unclear. The CDR3 runs 15 residues. The V gene lost 1 base and the J gene lost 12 bases, with 18 bases spanning the gap. Germline CDR1 is SEHNR and CDR2 is FQNEAQ (reference sequence). In DNA form, the CDR3 reads TGTGCCAGCAGCTTAGAGGACGCGGTAATGAAAGAACTGTTTTTT. Translation: CASSLEDAVMKELFF.

The chain carries TRBV9 and TRBJ2-3; 7 bases are a match to TRBD1. CDR3 length: 16 amino acids. CDR1 is SGDLS, CDR2 YYNGEE, per germline. Germline trimming cut 0 bases from V and 2 bases from J; bases unmatched to any gene: 6. The CDR3 here is CASSVEAGGNTDTQYF. The CDR3, as DNA: TGTGCCAGCAGCGTAGAGGCAGGGGGTAACACAGATACGCAGTATTTT.

CDR3 in DNA: TGCGCCACTCGACCGGGGACTCACAGGAGGTCTGGGGCCAACGTCCTGACTTTC. Translated: CATRPGTHRRSGANVLTF. The chain carries TRBV10-2 and TRBJ2-6, with D possibly matching TRBD2 (6 bases). This CDR3 region has 18 residues. Trimming removed 10 bases at V and 1 base at J, with 23 bases between. Germline V gene data show CDR1 as WSHSY and CDR2 as SAAADI.

This chain connects TRBV7-9 to TRBJ2-7, with D possibly TRBD2 on 6 matching bases. Germline loops: CDR1 SEHNR, CDR2 FQNEAQ (reference sequence). This CDR3 has 16 residues. The V and J ends lost 5 bases and 3 bases respectively, with 20 bases between them. The CDR3 loop reads CASSPGAGSGYYEQYF. In DNA form, the CDR3 reads TGTGCCAGCAGCCCCGGGGCGGGTAGCGGTTACTACGAGCAGTACTTC.

The V and J genes are TRBV12-3 or TRBV12-4 and TRBJ2-7; D is unresolved. V lost 5 bases to trimming and J lost 5 bases, with 7 bases between them. The CDR3 extends over 11 amino acids. CDR3 residues: CASSLTHEQYF. DNA of the CDR3: TGTGCCAGCAGTCTTACGCACGAGCAGTACTTC.

This clonotype showed up just a few times. This rearrangement joins TRBV9 to TRBJ2-1; 8 bases are shared with TRBD2. This CDR3 is 21 amino acids long. The junction had 27 bases not matched to a gene; V was cut back by 4 bases and J by 6 bases. Germline CDR1 and CDR2: SGDLS and YYNGEE. The DNA of the CDR3 is TGTGCCAGCAGCCCCAGTGCCCCCATGACTAGCGCTCTAAGAAGGGGCAATGAGCAGTTCTTC. Its translation is CASSPSAPMTSALRRGNEQFF.

The rearrangement links TRBV6-5 to TRBJ1-4; 8 bases map to TRBD1. CDR3 length: 16 residues. Germline V gives CDR1 MNHEY, CDR2 SVGAGI. Trimming at V came to 2 bases and at J to 0 bases, leaving 2 bases not matched to a gene. For the CDR3, the DNA is TGTGCCAGCAGTTACCGGACAGGGTCAACTAATGAAAAACTGTTTTTT. Translating it yields CASSYRTGSTNEKLFF.

This clonotype was counted only a few times. The chain recombines TRBV28 with TRBJ2-1; 9 nucleotides line up with TRBD2. There are 17 residues in the CDR3. The germline gives CDR1 MDHEN, CDR2 SYDVKM. J was trimmed by 3 bases and V by 8 bases; bases with no gene match: 14. The CDR3: CASRTRFAGGLYNEQFF. The CDR3 DNA is TGTGCCAGCCGGACTAGATTCGCGGGAGGGCTCTACAATGAGCAGTTCTTC.

This clonotype was counted only a few times. V is TRBV24-1 and J is TRBJ2-1, with 12 bases fitting TRBD2. The CDR3 consists of 15 residues. J gave up 8 bases and V 7 bases, and 8 bases lay outside the gene matches. From germline, CDR1 is KGHDR and CDR2 SFDVKD. The CDR3 DNA reads TGTGCCACCAGGGCGACTAGCGGGAGATGGGATGAGCAGTTCTTC. It is translated as CATRATSGRWDEQFF.

In this sample, this clonotype turned up a few times. This chain links TRBV9 with TRBJ1-3; D is perhaps TRBD1 (6 bases). CDR1 is SGDLS, CDR2 YYNGEE, per germline. This CDR3 has 15 residues. The V and J ends lost 0 bases and 2 bases respectively, with 9 bases between them. The CDR3 is CASSVETGTGNTIYF. For the CDR3, the DNA is TGTGCCAGCAGCGTAGAAACAGGGACTGGAAACACCATATATTTT.

V gene TRBV6-8 combines with J gene TRBJ2-1; 12 nucleotides agree with TRBD2. The germline V gene encodes CDR1 MNHGY and CDR2 SAAAGT. J lost 9 bases, V lost 7 bases, and 19 bases had no gene match. The CDR3 loop spans 18 amino acids. CDR3 amino acids: CASKRPRRTSGKECEQFF. CDR3 nucleotide sequence: TGTGCCAGCAAGAGACCCCGGAGGACTAGCGGGAAGGAGTGTGAGCAGTTCTTC.

This clonotype has a handful of counts. The chain uses TRBV3-1 and TRBJ2-7, with a possible D match to TRBD2 (6 bases). V was cut by 4 bases and J by 5 bases, with 18 bases left in between. This CDR3 region has 15 residues. The germline gives CDR1 LGHDT, CDR2 YNNKEL (reference sequence). In DNA form, the CDR3 reads TGTGCCAGCAGCCGCCGGGGGACCGGCGACCACGAGCAGTACTTC. Its translation is CASSRRGTGDHEQYF.

The gene calls are TRBV27 and TRBJ1-3; perhaps TRBD1 as D (5 bases). CDR1 and CDR2 from the germline V gene are MNHEY and SMNVEV (reference sequence). Trimming removed 1 base from V and 0 bases from J, with 25 bases in between. This CDR3 spans 21 amino acids. The CDR3 DNA reads TGTGCCAGCAGTTTATGGGTTCCCCGGACAACCACCTTCTTCTCTGGAAACACCATATATTTT. Translation gives CASSLWVPRTTTFFSGNTIYF.

Comment on this clonotype: This CDR3 fails to terminate in the conserved phenylalanine or tryptophan, so it likely reflects a read error. V usage is TRBV4-1 and J usage is TRBJ2-7; 7 bases are a match to TRBD2. V lost 3 bases, J lost 5 bases, and 7 bases stayed unmatched. Germline V gene sequence: CDR1 MGHRA, CDR2 YSYEKL. The CDR3 loop spans 14 amino acids. CDR3 amino acids: CASSQALGGDEQYS. The CDR3 nucleotides read TGCGCCAGCAGCCAGGCCCTTGGGGGGGACGAGCAGTACTCC.

The chain's CDR3 is CASSQDRGGGRTDTQYF. DNA of the CDR3: TGTGCCAGCAGCCAAGATAGGGGAGGGGGACGCACAGATACGCAGTATTTT. This chain connects TRBV3-1 to TRBJ2-3, with a tentative D call TRBD2 (7 bases). The CDR3 loop spans 17 amino acids. Trimming pared 0 bases from V and 1 base from J, leaving 14 bases between. Germline assignment: CDR1 LGHDT and CDR2 YNNKEL (reference sequence).

This rearrangement joins TRBV28 to TRBJ2-3; 13 bases are shared with TRBD2. The CDR3 runs 15 residues. The V gene end was trimmed by 8 bases and the J gene end by 5 bases; junction bases not matched to a gene: 7. CDR1 MDHEN and CDR2 SYDVKM come from the germline V gene. Here the CDR3 reads CASLTSGRAIDTQYF. CDR3 bases: TGTGCCAGCCTTACTAGCGGGAGGGCCATAGATACGCAGTATTTT.

This clonotype has only a few counts. The chain carries TRBV28 and TRBJ2-7; D gene uncertain. V dropped 4 bases and J dropped 2 bases, with 12 bases sitting between them. CDR1 is MDHEN and CDR2 is SYDVKM in the germline V gene. The CDR3 runs to 14 residues. CDR3: CASSSPERTYEQYF. As DNA, the CDR3 is TGTGCCAGCAGTTCTCCTGAGAGAACCTACGAGCAGTACTTC. Full variable domain (remainder filled in from reference TRBV28 and TRBJ2-7): DVKVTQSSRYLVKRTGEKVFLECVQDMDHENMFWYRQDPGLGLRLIYFSYDVKMKEKGDIPEGYSVSREKKERFSLILESASTNQTSMYLCASSSPERTYEQYFGPGTRLTVT.

CDR3 in DNA: TGTGCCAGCAGACCCTCGGGGCGCCAGAGGGACGAGCAGTACTTC. This encodes CASRPSGRQRDEQYF. The chain is built from TRBV14 and TRBJ2-7; D possibly matches TRBD1 or TRBD2 (5 bases each). Trimming took off 6 bases at V and 5 bases at J, with 20 bases between the two ends. In germline, CDR1 is SGHDN, CDR2 FVKESK. The CDR3 extends over 15 amino acids.

CDR3 nucleotide sequence: TGTGCCAGCAGCCATCGAAAAAATAGGGGTTTATTGAACACTGAAGCTTTCTTT. This sequence encodes CASSHRKNRGLLNTEAFF. The chain links TRBV28 to TRBJ1-1, with D possibly matching TRBD1 (5 bases). CDR3 length equals 18 residues. The germline CDR1 and CDR2 sequences are MDHEN and SYDVKM. With 6 bases removed from V and 0 bases from J, the gap between germline ends came to 23 bases.

The chain joins TRBV11-3 to TRBJ2-3, with 7 bases lining up with TRBD1. In germline, CDR1 is SGHNT, CDR2 YENEEA. The CDR3 covers 15 residues. V was clipped by 5 bases and J by 2 bases; unmatched bases: 7. Here the CDR3 DNA reads TGTGCCAGCAGCCTGCGACAGGGAGCCACAGATACGCAGTATTTT. As protein: CASSLRQGATDTQYF. Variable domain in full (rest from reference TRBV11-3 and TRBJ2-3): EAGVVQSPRYKIIEKKQPVAFWCNPISGHNTLYWYLQNLGQGPELLIRYENEEAVDDSQLPKDRFSAERLKGVDSTLKIQPAELGDSAVYLCASSLRQGATDTQYFGPGTRLTVL.

With respect to this clonotype: At one of its ends the junction is not consistent with the germline gene, which may arise from a read error. The chain is built from TRBV29-1 and TRBJ1-1; D remains unclear. Germline CDR1 SQVTM, CDR2 ANQGSEA. The CDR3 runs to 10 residues. The CDR3 loop reads CSAKNSEAFF. In DNA form, the CDR3 reads TGCAGCGCTAAGAACAGTGAAGCTTTCTTT.

At least ten counts were recorded for this clonotype. This chain connects TRBV6-5 to TRBJ2-1; no clear D gene. The CDR3 is 14 amino acids. V was cut by 9 bases and J by 2 bases, with 14 bases left in between. The germline gives CDR1 MNHEY, CDR2 SVGAGI. CDR3 in amino acids: CASETPRPYNEQFF. CDR3 DNA: TGTGCCAGTGAAACACCCAGACCCTACAATGAGCAGTTCTTC.